This record concerns one TCR beta chain sequence. These data belong to a study of blood T cell repertoires in COVID-19. Sequencing used immunoSEQ multiplex PCR; TCRdb keeps in-frame clones, though not all of them. This table holds some 290,000 clones, 75% to 90% found once. The V segment lost 2 bases and the J segment 10 bases; nucleotides outside the gene matches: 11. The germline gives CDR1 ENHRY, CDR2 SYGVKD. The CDR3 contains 16 residues. The sequence derives from a woman aged 45-65 years who had recovered from COVID-19. The rearrangement joins TRBV10-3 to TRBJ2-1; 10 bases are a match to TRBD1. Material: peripheral blood. The CDR3 region has the DNA TGTGCCATCAGTGAGCCAGGACAGGGGGTTGGGAGGGAGCAGTTCTTC. It yields the protein CAISEPGQGVGREQFF.